In its sample, the clone carrying this TCR beta chain was seen once. One base away lies a much larger clone, so this may be a sequencing read error. The missing conserved phenylalanine or tryptophan at the end of this CDR3 makes a read error likely. The data were taken from a study of tumor-infiltrating lymphocytes in primary liver carcinoma. About the study: Enrolled patients were male and female, aged 30 to 69 years. Productive TCRbeta read counts per sample ran from roughly 3.4 to 7.5 million and were similar across tissue types.

From approximately 0.5 ug of total RNA, TCR beta-specific cDNA was reverse-transcribed using a constant-region primer. Slightly modified ARM-PCR, run as three nested multiplex PCR rounds, produced the TCR beta libraries. The first two PCR rounds, approximately 10 cycles each, used TRBV1-TRBV30 forward primers and a C-beta reverse primer. TCRdb passed the multiplex PCR reads through MiXCR, listing each CDR3 protein once. This repertoire shows roughly 86,000 distinct CDR3 sequences, less than 75% found once; its top ten account for around 26%. RNA and DNA were co-extracted from approximately 20-30 mg of unsorted bulk tissue. Surgeons resected the patients' primary liver carcinomas. The study enrolled treatment-naive patients with chronic HBV infection. V was clipped by 5 bases and J by 4 bases, with 18 bases between them. This CDR3 is built from 16 residues. Germline assignment: CDR1 SGHAT and CDR2 FQDESV (reference sequence).

The receptor was isolated from a man aged 40-49 years with primary liver carcinoma and hepatitis B virus infection. The rearrangement links TRBV11-1 to TRBJ2-1; D is tentatively TRBD1 or TRBD2 (5 bases each). Source material: tumor-adjacent normal liver tissue. The CDR3 nucleotides read TGTGCCAGCAGCCGCGAACCGGGACGAAAATACAATGAGCAGTTCTCC. Translating gives CASSREPGRKYNEQFS.